This T cell receptor beta chain is from a study of T cell responses to AZD1222 COVID-19 vaccine. In regard to this clone: The antigen is not known.

V lost 9 bases and J lost 4, with 21 bases in between. The V gene's germline CDR1 is LNHDA and CDR2 SQIVND (reference sequence). CDR3 length equals 15 residues. Whole-study results and caveats: Just five to seven people given AZD1222 tested seropositive at baseline.

Sequencing used immunoSEQ multiplex PCR; TCRdb keeps in-frame clones, though not all of them. The sample includes 170,000 or so clones, 90% of them seen just once. The source is an adult in good health. The sequencing here drew on peripheral blood, taken on day 0 of AZD1222 vaccination. The chain employs TRBV19 and TRBJ1-1; D perhaps matches TRBD1 (5 bases). The CDR3 reads CASSGRGEKGTEAFF. The CDR3 coding sequence is TGTGCCAGCTCCGGTAGGGGAGAGAAGGGCACTGAAGCTTTCTTT.